The TCR beta chain under discussion was sequenced for a study of technical replicates of blood from several donors. The repertoire was sequenced with immunoSEQ multiplex PCR; TCRdb's copy has only in-frame clones and lacks some. Of about 68,000 clones listed, roughly 97% were seen once; the top ten hold approximately 0.3%. Germline values: CDR1 SGHDN, CDR2 FVKESK. The CDR3 consists of 17 residues. V shed 0 bases and J shed 5 bases, with 19 bases lying between them. The receptor was derived from a human donor in good health. The gene calls are TRBV14 and TRBJ1-2; no reliable D call. Material: T cells isolated from PBMCs. Written as DNA, the CDR3 is TGTGCCAGCAGCCAAGATTTAATTGAGGGATTTATATATGGCTACACCTTC. It translates to CASSQDLIEGFIYGYTF.